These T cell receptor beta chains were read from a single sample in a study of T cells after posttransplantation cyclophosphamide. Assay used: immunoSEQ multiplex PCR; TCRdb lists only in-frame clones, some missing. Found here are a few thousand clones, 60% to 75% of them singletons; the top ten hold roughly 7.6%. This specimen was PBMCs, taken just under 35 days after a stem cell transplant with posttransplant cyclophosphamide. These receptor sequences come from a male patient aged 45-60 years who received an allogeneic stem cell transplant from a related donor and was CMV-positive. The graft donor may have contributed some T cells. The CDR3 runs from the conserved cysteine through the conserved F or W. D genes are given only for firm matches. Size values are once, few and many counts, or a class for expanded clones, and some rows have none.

DNA: TGTGCCAGCCGGAAAGGAGGGACCAACAATGAGCAGTTCTTC
CDR3: CASRKGGTNNEQFF
size: .
J: TRBJ2-1
V: TRBV27
D: .

DNA: TGCGCCAGCAGCATGATGGGGGCGAGGCCTGAAGCTTTCTTT
CDR3: CASSMMGARPEAFF
size: .
J: TRBJ1-1
V: TRBV5-1
D: .

DNA: TGTGCCACCTCCCGGGGGACCACCTCTGGAAACACCATATATTTT
CDR3: CATSRGTTSGNTIYF
size: .
J: TRBJ1-3
V: TRBV6-5
D: .

DNA: TGTGCCAGCAGGGGCCGAAGTGGGTACTCCTACGAGCAGTACTTC
CDR3: CASRGRSGYSYEQYF
size: .
J: TRBJ2-7
V: TRBV7-9
D: .

DNA: TGCGCCAGCAGTGAGTCGAATCCGGGACTAGCGGGAGAAAGTGTTGAGCAGTACTTC
CDR3: CASSESNPGLAGESVEQYF
size: .
J: TRBJ2-7
V: TRBV10-1
D: TRBD2

DNA: TGTGCCAGCAGTTACGGGAGGGACAGCAATCAGCCCCAGCATTTT
CDR3: CASSYGRDSNQPQHF
size: .
J: TRBJ1-5
V: TRBV6-5
D: .

DNA: TGTGCCACCACGGGACAGGGTAACTACGAGCAGTACTTC
CDR3: CATTGQGNYEQYF
size: .
J: TRBJ2-7
V: TRBV5-5
D: TRBD1

DNA: TGCAGCATATGGACAGGGGGCGTTAATGGCTACACCTTC
CDR3: CSIWTGGVNGYTF
size: few
J: TRBJ1-2
V: TRBV29-1
D: TRBD1

DNA: TGTGCCAGCAAGCCGGGACAGATCAATCAGCCCCAGCATTTT
CDR3: CASKPGQINQPQHF
size: .
J: TRBJ1-5
V: TRBV27
D: TRBD1

DNA: TGCAGCGCACGGACAGGGAATGAAAAACTGTTTTTT
CDR3: CSARTGNEKLFF
size: .
J: TRBJ1-4
V: TRBV29-1
D: TRBD1

DNA: TGTGCCAGTAGTATAGGCACAGGGTACGGGCATTTT
CDR3: CASSIGTGYGHF
size: .
J: TRBJ1-5
V: TRBV19
D: .

DNA: TGTGCCAGCAGTTTCGTGGGACTAGCGGGGGACAATGAGCAGTTCTTC
CDR3: CASSFVGLAGDNEQFF
size: .
J: TRBJ2-1
V: TRBV27
D: TRBD2

DNA: TGTGCCAGCAGCCAAGCCCCAAGTCCCGACCGTCCTGGGCTCGTCAATGAGCAGTTCTTC
CDR3: CASSQAPSPDRPGLVNEQFF
size: .
J: TRBJ2-1
V: TRBV14
D: .

DNA: TGTGCCAGCACCCCGAAGAGGCGGGAGAGGAATGAGCAGTTCTTC
CDR3: CASTPKRRERNEQFF
size: .
J: TRBJ2-1
V: TRBV7-9
D: TRBD2

DNA: TGTGCCAGCAGTCGTCTGGGTGGGAGAAACGAGCAGTACTTC
CDR3: CASSRLGGRNEQYF
size: large
J: TRBJ2-7
V: TRBV27
D: .

DNA: TGTGCCAGCAGCTCCCCCGGGGTTAGGTACGAGCAGTACTTC
CDR3: CASSSPGVRYEQYF
size: few
J: TRBJ2-7
V: TRBV7-8
D: .

DNA: TGTGCCATCAGTGACTCTCGACTGAGGAACACTGAAGCTTTCTTT
CDR3: CAISDSRLRNTEAFF
size: .
J: TRBJ1-1
V: TRBV10-3
D: .

DNA: TGTGCCAGCAGTTACACTAGCGGGGGCCTCTACAATGAGCAGTTCTTC
CDR3: CASSYTSGGLYNEQFF
size: .
J: TRBJ2-1
V: TRBV6-5
D: TRBD2